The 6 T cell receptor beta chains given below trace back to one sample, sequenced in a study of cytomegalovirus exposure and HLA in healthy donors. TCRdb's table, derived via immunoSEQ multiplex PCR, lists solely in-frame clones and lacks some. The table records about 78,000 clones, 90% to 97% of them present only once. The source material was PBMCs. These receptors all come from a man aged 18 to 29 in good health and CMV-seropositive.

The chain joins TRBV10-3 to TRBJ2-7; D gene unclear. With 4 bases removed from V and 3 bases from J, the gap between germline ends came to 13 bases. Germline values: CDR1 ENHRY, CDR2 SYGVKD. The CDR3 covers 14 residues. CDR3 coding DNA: TGTGCCATCAGTGCCATCTCATCGGGCTACGAGCAGTACTTC. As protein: CAISAISSGYEQYF.

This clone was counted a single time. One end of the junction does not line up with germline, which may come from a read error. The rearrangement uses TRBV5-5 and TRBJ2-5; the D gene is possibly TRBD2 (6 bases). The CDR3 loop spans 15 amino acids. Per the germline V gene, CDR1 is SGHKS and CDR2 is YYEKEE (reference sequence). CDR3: CASSSDLGLQKTQYF. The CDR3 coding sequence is TGTGCCAGCAGCTCGGATCTGGGACTCCAAAAGACCCAGTACTTC.

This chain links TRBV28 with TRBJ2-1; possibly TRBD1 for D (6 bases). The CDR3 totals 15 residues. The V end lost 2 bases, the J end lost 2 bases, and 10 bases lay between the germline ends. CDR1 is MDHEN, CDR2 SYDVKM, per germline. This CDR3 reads CASSLPRGPYNEQFF. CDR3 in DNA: TGTGCCAGCAGTTTACCCAGGGGACCCTACAATGAGCAGTTCTTC.

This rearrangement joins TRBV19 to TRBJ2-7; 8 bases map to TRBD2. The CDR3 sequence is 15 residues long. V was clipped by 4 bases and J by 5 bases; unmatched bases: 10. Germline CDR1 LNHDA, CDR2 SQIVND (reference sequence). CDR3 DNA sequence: TGTGCCAGTAGTACTCAAGCGGGAGCTTCCCACGAGCAGTACTTC. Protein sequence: CASSTQAGASHEQYF.

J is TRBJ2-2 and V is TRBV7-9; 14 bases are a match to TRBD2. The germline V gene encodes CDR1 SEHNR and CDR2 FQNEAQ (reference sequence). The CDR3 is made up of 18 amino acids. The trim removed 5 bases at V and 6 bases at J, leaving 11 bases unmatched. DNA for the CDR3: TGTGCCAGCAGCCCGCCCGACGGACTAGCGGGAGGAGCCGGGGAGCTGTTTTTT. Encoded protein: CASSPPDGLAGGAGELFF.

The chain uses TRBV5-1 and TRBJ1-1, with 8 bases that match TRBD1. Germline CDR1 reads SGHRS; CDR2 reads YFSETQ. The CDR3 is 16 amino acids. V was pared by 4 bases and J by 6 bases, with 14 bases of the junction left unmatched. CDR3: CASSVYPTGGFSEAFF. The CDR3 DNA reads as TGCGCCAGCAGCGTTTACCCTACAGGGGGGTTCTCTGAAGCTTTCTTT.